This TCR beta chain was captured in a study of early T cells in non-severe SARS-CoV-2 infection. Background on the study: Alpha and beta chains were unpaired, from unsorted whole-blood bulk RNA.

This clonotype appeared a few times. Antigen unknown. Looked up from germline, CDR1 is KGHDR and CDR2 is SFDVKD. The CDR3 contains 13 residues. Trimming removed 2 bases at V and 4 bases at J, with 7 bases between. Notes on the study in general: Database matching using VDJdb favored anti-spike CD8 responses, with private and CD4 specificities left missing.

Unique molecular identifiers were affixed to single, distinct cDNA molecules. TCRdb reprocessed the 5' RACE reads via MiXCR and lists one record per CDR3 protein. This sample yields approximately 77,000 distinct CDR3 sequences, of which 10% to 15% are seen a single time; roughly 3.6% belongs to the top ten. The rearrangement uses TRBV24-1 and TRBJ1-2; D unresolved. This clonotype originated in an adult who was a healthcare worker with PCR-confirmed SARS-CoV-2 infection or an uninfected control (not recorded which). The specimen was whole blood. In DNA, the CDR3 is TGTGCCACCAGTGATTCGACCCGCTATGGCTACACCTTC. Translated, it gives CATSDSTRYGYTF.